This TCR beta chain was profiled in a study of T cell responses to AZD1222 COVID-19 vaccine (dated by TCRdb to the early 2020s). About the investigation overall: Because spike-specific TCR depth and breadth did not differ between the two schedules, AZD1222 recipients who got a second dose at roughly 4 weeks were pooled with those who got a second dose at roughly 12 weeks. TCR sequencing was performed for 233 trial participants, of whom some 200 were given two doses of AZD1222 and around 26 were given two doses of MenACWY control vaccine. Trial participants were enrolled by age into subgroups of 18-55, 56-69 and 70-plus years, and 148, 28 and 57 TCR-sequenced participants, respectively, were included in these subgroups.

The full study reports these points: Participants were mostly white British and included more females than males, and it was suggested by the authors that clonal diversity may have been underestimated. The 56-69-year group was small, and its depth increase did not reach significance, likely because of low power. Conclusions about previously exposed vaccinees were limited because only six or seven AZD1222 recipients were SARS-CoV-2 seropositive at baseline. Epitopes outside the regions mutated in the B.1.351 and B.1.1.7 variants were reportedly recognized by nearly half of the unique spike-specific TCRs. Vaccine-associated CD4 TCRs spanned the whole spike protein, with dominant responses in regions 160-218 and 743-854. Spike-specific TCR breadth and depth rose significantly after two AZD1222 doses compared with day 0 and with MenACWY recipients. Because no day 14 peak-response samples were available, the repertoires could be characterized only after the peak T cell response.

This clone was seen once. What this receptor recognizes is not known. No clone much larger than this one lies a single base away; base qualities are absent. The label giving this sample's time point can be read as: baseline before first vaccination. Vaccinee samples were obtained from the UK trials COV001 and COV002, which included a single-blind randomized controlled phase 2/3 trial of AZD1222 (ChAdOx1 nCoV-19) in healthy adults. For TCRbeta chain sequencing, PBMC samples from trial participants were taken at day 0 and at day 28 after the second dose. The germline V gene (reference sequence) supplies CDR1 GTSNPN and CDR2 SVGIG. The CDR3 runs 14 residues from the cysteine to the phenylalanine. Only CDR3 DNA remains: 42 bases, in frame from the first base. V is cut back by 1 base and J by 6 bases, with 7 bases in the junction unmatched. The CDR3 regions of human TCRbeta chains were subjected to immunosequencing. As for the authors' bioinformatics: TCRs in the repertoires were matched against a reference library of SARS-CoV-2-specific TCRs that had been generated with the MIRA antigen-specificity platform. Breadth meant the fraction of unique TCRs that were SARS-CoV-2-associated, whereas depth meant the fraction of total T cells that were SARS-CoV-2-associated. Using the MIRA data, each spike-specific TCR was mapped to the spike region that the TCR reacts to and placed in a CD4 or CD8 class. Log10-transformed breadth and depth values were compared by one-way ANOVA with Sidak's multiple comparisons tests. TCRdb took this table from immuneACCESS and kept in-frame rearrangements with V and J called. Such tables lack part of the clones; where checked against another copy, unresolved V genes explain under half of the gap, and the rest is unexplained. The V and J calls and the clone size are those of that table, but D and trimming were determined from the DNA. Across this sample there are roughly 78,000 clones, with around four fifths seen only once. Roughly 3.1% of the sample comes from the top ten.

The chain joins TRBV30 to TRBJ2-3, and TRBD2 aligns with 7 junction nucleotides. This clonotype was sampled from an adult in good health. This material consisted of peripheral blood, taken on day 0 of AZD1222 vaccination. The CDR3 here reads CAWSGSLGGDTQYF. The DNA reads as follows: TGTGCCTGGAGTGGCAGCCTGGGGGGGGATACGCAGTATTTT.